What follows describes a single T cell receptor beta chain. This clonotype showed up many times. Its antigen specificity is not known. It has no much larger one-base neighbor in the sample; base qualities were not kept. The data were obtained in a study of low-dose radiotherapy and immunotherapy resistance in tumors (dated by TCRdb to the early 2020s). Describing the broader study: Cohort 1 received 0.5 Gy per fraction every 2 weeks, with a prescribed total PTV dose of 6.5 Gy. Patients in Cohort 2 were given 1 Gy per fraction every two weeks, for a total of 13 Gy across 26 weeks. Patients were given nivolumab as a 240 mg flat dose every two weeks and ipilimumab at 1 mg/kg every six weeks, with both drugs delivered intravenously. Cyclophosphamide 200 mg/m2 was administered intravenously every two weeks, one day before each radiation and immunotherapy administration. Starting on cycle 1 day 1, patients took 300 mg of aspirin by mouth once daily for four cycles. No randomization into treatment groups was done for the people taking part in the trial. Eight patients were included in the translational analysis, namely three from the first dose cohort plus the first five from the second dose cohort.

Explained via the paper, the time point label denotes: before trial treatment. The donors came from RACIN, which was a single-arm phase I dose-escalation trial that paired nivolumab and ipilimumab with aspirin, low-dose cyclophosphamide and low-dose radiotherapy. Eligible patients had advanced, TIL-negative solid tumors. CDR1 and CDR2 are read off the germline V gene as SGHTA and FQGNSA. Inclusive of the bounding cysteine and phenylalanine, the CDR3 is 17 residues long. Only CDR3 DNA is held: 51 bases, read in frame from base 1. V and J lose 0 bases and 5 bases, and a span of 16 bases separates them. Sequencing took place on an Illumina HiSeq 2500. Superscript III and a set of TRAV- and TRBV-specific primers were used to synthesize first-strand cDNA, so that both TCRalpha and TCRbeta chains were covered. An approximately 19-cycle PCR with Phusion amplified the TCRs, pairing a constant-region primer with the adapter that was attached to the V primers. Isolated mRNA was amplified with the MessageAmp II aRNA Amplification Kit, using a roughly 15-hour in vitro transcription at 37°C. mRNA for TCR sequencing was isolated with the Dynabeads mRNA DIRECT Purification Kit. Indexed Illumina adapters were added in a second Phusion PCR of 20 to 30 cycles, after which AMPure XP beads were used to purify the products. The study's processing was this. Custom Perl scripts pooled TCR sequences encoding the same protein, removed out-of-frame sequences and computed each clonotype's abundance. Any TCR sequence backed by just one read was left out of the analysis. The metrics used to describe the repertoires included Shannon entropy, Gini index, clonality, richness, and the frequency of TCRs shared between repertoires. The raw public data were reprocessed by TCRdb itself: fastp quality trimming at Q25, MiXCR clonotype calling, in-frame beta chains only. CDR3 protein duplicates are merged, each entry listing the most common genes and DNA. The V and J calls were determined by TCRdb, not by the authors. The sample data list around 64,000 distinct CDR3 sequences, and less than 30% of these were observed just once. The ten biggest clones cover 5.5% to 8% of the sample.

This chain is built from TRBV7-2 and TRBJ1-4; confidence is insufficient to name the D gene. The specimen comprised PBMCs, sampled before treatment. This sequence originates from a male donor with rectosigmoid adenocarcinoma. The base sequence is TGTGCCAGCAGCTTAGCCTACGAGTCACGGAAAAATGAAAAACTGTTTTTT. Its protein product is CASSLAYESRKNEKLFF.